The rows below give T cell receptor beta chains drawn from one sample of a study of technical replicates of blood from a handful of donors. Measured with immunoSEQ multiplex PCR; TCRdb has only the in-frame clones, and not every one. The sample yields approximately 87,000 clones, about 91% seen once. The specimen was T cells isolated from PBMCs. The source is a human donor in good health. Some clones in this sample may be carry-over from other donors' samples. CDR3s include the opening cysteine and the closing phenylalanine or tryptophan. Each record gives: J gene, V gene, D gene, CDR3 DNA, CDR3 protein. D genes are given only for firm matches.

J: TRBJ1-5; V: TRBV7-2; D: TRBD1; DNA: TGTGCCAGCAGCCCCCCGGGACAGAATAGCAATCAGCCCCAGCATTTT; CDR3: CASSPPGQNSNQPQHF
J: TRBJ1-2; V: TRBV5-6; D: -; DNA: TGTGCCAGCAGCTTAGCTTCGGAGCCCTATGGCTACACCTTC; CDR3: CASSLASEPYGYTF
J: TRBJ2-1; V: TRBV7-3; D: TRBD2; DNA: TGTGCCAGCAGCTTGGGACTAGCGGGAGTTGAGCAGTTCTTC; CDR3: CASSLGLAGVEQFF
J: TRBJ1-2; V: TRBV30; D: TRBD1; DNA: TGTGCCTGGAGCGGGACAGGCTATGGCTACACCTTC; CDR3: CAWSGTGYGYTF
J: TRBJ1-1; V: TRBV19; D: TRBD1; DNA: TGTGCCAGTAGTATGGGACAGGGGGAGGGCACTGAAGCTTTCTTT; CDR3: CASSMGQGEGTEAFF
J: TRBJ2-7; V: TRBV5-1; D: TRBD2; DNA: TGCGCCAGCAGCTTACGGGGGGACGAGCAGTACTTC; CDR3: CASSLRGDEQYF
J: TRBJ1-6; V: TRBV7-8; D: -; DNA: TGTGCCAGCAGTCTAATCACAGGGTCAAGGTCACCCCTCCACTTT; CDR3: CASSLITGSRSPLHF
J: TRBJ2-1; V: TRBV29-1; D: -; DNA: TGCAGCGGCAGGGTGTACGATGAGCAGTTCTTC; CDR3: CSGRVYDEQFF
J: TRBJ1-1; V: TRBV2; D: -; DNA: TGTGCCAGCAGTGAACAGGGTTTCGAGAACACTGAAGCTTTCTTT; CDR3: CASSEQGFENTEAFF
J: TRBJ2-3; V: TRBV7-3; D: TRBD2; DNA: TGTGCCAGCAGCTCCCGACTAGCGGGAGGCCCAGATACGCAGTATTTT; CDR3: CASSSRLAGGPDTQYF
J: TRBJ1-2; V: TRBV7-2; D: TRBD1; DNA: TGTGCCAGCAGCTTCCCTGGACAGGGGGCGCGAGGCTACACCTTC; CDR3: CASSFPGQGARGYTF
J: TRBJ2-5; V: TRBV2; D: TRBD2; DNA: TGTGCCAGCGTAAGACTAGCGGGGGTCCAAGAGACCCAGTACTTC; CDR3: CASVRLAGVQETQYF
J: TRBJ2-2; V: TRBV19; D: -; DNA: TGTGCCAGTAGTCGCGGGACTGGTCGCCGGGAGCTGTTTTTT; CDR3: CASSRGTGRRELFF
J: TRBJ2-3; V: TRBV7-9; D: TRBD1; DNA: TGTGCCAGCAGCTCACAGACAGGGGATAGCACAGATACGCAGTATTTT; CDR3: CASSSQTGDSTDTQYF
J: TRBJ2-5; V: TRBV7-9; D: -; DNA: TGTGCCAGCAACTCGAGGACTCAGTACCAAGAGACCCAGTACTTC; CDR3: CASNSRTQYQETQYF
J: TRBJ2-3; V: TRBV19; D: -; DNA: TGTGCCAGTAGTATACGGCTAGCGCTCACAGATACGCAGTATTTT; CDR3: CASSIRLALTDTQYF
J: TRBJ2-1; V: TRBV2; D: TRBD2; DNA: TGTGCCAGCATGGACGGGAGGGCCCGTGATGAGCAGTTCTTC; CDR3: CASMDGRARDEQFF
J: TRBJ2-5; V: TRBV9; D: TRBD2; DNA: TGTGCCAGCAGCGTAGCCGGACTAGCTCCTGAGACCCAGTACTTC; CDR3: CASSVAGLAPETQYF